This T cell receptor (beta chain) was identified in a study of blood T cells in healthy people across ages. Overall study results and limits: Long-lived donors carried more naive CD4+ cells and greater diversity than aged donors.

This clonotype occurred many times. Its antigen is not known. Alongside a J-beta primer mix, a sample-barcoded 5' primer served in a second PCR lasting about 7 to 12 cycles. Tags on each cDNA molecule came from a template-switch adaptor with 12 random nucleotides. TCRdb independently ran MiXCR on the 5' RACE reads; one entry per CDR3 protein. Found here are fewer than 1 million distinct CDR3 sequences, 40% to 50% of them singletons; the top ten hold around 21%. Sequenced input: blood. The TCR comes from a man between 60 and 70 years old in good health.

CDR3 bases: TGTGCCAGCAGTCCCATCTCCTACGAGCAGTACTTC. Its translation is CASSPISYEQYF. This rearrangement joins TRBV6-2 or TRBV6-3 to TRBJ2-7; D is unresolved. The length of the CDR3 is 12 residues. V dropped 5 bases and J dropped 0 bases, with 5 bases sitting between them. CDR1 and CDR2 from the germline V gene are MNHEY and SVGEGT.